The rows below give T cell receptor beta chains drawn from one sample of a study of T cell repertoires in cytomegalovirus infection. Using its own MiXCR run on the reads, TCRdb lists one record per CDR3 protein. The sample records about 180,000 distinct CDR3 sequences, about 17% being singletons. Sequencing input: CD8+ T cells from PBMCs. These receptors originate from a human donor in good health (CMV status not recorded). Some clones in this sample may be carry-over from other donors' samples. Each CDR3 is given with its conserved first and last residue. Size is omitted from some rows. Given values are once, few, many or a class for expanded clones.

size: many; V: TRBV7-2; CDR3: CASSLGTGISHEQYF
size: .; V: TRBV7-9; CDR3: CASSLTGSNYGYTF
size: .; V: TRBV7-8; CDR3: CASSLGLGDTQYF
size: .; V: TRBV9; CDR3: CASRFGTLETQYF
size: .; V: TRBV10-3; CDR3: CANWDSYGYTF
size: few; V: TRBV29-1; CDR3: CSVVSGQMVRRGYTF
size: many; V: TRBV7-8; CDR3: CASSLAGTINQPQHF
size: few; V: TRBV29-1; CDR3: CSTRNPDRGDTGELFF
size: .; V: TRBV7-9; CDR3: CASSLDTIYF
size: .; V: TRBV7-3; CDR3: CASSFSSGARGYTF
size: .; V: TRBV4-1; CDR3: CASSQREGQYNQPQHF
size: .; V: TRBV15; CDR3: CATSRALEFQETQYF
size: many; V: TRBV12-3/TRBV12-4; CDR3: CASSGQGAEAFF
size: .; V: TRBV6-5; CDR3: CASSSAEEDRIYEQYF
size: few; V: TRBV6-8; CDR3: CASSYSRGEGAEAFF
size: .; V: TRBV7-2; CDR3: CASVPPRGLAKNIQYF
size: .; V: TRBV11-2; CDR3: CASSPDRAPYEQYF
size: few; V: TRBV12-3/TRBV12-4; CDR3: CASSVTNEQFF